A single sample is the source of the 14 T cell receptor beta chains below, sequenced in a study of T cells in women clearing cervical HPV infection. TCRdb's copy holds only in-frame clones and misses some; the assay was immunoSEQ multiplex PCR. The sample holds approximately 15,000 clones. The material sequenced was blood buffy coat. Every receptor here comes from a woman aged 18 to 75 with a cervical HPV16 infection that either progressed to CIN3+ or cleared (not recorded which).

Comment on this clone: The sequenced fragment ends 3 residues before the CDR3 boundary, so the rest is inferred from the germline J gene. The V and J genes are TRBV11-2 and TRBJ2-7; possibly TRBD1 for D (6 bases). The CDR3 sequence is 13 residues long. Germline lookup yields CDR1 SGHAT and CDR2 FQNNGV. V lost 5 bases and J lost 6, with 14 bases in between. The part of the CDR3 DNA that was read is TGTGCCAGCAGCCAAAGCACAGGGTCCGAG. Translation: CASSQSTGSE. The entire CDR3 is CASSQSTGSEQYF.

A note on this clone: The read is 3 residues too short to cover the CDR3 end, so that end is filled in from the germline J gene. This rearrangement joins TRBV7-2 to TRBJ1-2, with 7 bases identical to TRBD1. Unmatched junction bases numbered 5, after V lost 5 bases and J lost 5 bases. The germline CDR1 and CDR2 sequences are SGHTA and FQGNSA. The CDR3 has 13 residues. The covered CDR3 bases are TGTGCCAGCAGCCCGGGACAGCGATATGGC. It yields the protein CASSPGQRYG. In full, the CDR3 is CASSPGQRYGYTF.

Concerning this clone itself: The observed sequence ends 3 residues before the CDR3 terminus, with the missing tail filled in from the germline J gene. The chain is built from TRBV14 and TRBJ2-2; 7 bases map to TRBD2. The J segment lost 3 bases and the V segment lost 1 base, leaving 5 bases of the junction unmatched. There are 16 residues in the CDR3. Germline V gives CDR1 SGHDN, CDR2 FVKESK. The sequenced CDR3 bases are TGTGCCAGCAGCCAAGTTAGCGGGTCTCACACCGGGGAG. The encoded protein is CASSQVSGSHTGE. The whole CDR3 protein is CASSQVSGSHTGELFF.

Concerning this clone: The missing CDR3 end, 3 residues past where the read stops, is filled in from the germline J gene. The rearrangement joins TRBV19 to TRBJ1-2; 7 bases fit TRBD1. The trim removed 0 bases at V and 5 bases at J, leaving 6 bases unmatched. Germline V lookup: CDR1 LNHDA, CDR2 SQIVND (reference sequence). This CDR3 has 15 residues. The CDR3 sequence: CASSIDGTASYGYTF. CDR3 DNA, as far as it was read: TGTGCCAGTAGTATAGATGGGACAGCCTCATATGGC.

In regard to this clone: The sequence runs out 3 residues before the end of the CDR3; the remainder is reconstructed from the germline J gene. The chain couples TRBV20-1 to TRBJ2-7, with 9 nucleotides matching TRBD1. The CDR3 totals 14 residues. From germline, CDR1 is DFQATT and CDR2 SNEGSKA (reference sequence). J lost 4 bases, V lost 6 bases, and 10 bases had no gene match. Partial CDR3 DNA: TGCAGTGCGCCGGGGTTGGGACAGGGTTACGAG. Translated: CSAPGLGQGYE. The whole CDR3 region reads CSAPGLGQGYEQYF.

In regard to this clone: The read ends 3 residues before the CDR3 terminus; that terminus is restored from the germline J gene. The chain uses TRBV7-2 and TRBJ2-1; 7 positions match TRBD2. The germline gives CDR1 SGHTA, CDR2 FQGNSA. The CDR3 loop spans 13 amino acids. V shed 6 bases, J shed 9 bases, and the junction held 8 bases outside the gene matches. The covered CDR3 bases are TGTGCCAGCAGGCATACCTGGGGGGGTGAG. Its translation: CASRHTWGGE. The full-length CDR3 reads as CASRHTWGGEQFF.

As concerns this clone: The CDR3 end is not reached by the read, which stops 3 residues before it; the germline J gene fills it in. The chain has TRBV14 and TRBJ2-4, with 7 bases fitting TRBD1. The CDR3 length is 13 residues. Germline assignment: CDR1 SGHDN and CDR2 FVKESK. Unmatched junction bases numbered 3, after V lost 4 bases and J lost 6 bases. This CDR3 is CASSRQGSNIQYF. Partial CDR3 DNA: TGTGCCAGCAGCCGACAGGGATCAAACATT. The whole variable domain, filled in from reference TRBV14 and TRBJ2-4, reads EAGVTQFPSHSVIEKGQTVTLRCDPISGHDNLYWYRRVMGKEIKFLLHFVKESKQDESGMPNNRFLAERTGGTYSTLKVQPAELEDSGVYFCASSRQGSNIQYFGAGTRLSVL.

Regarding this clone: With the read ending 3 residues before the CDR3 end, the germline J gene is used to fill in that end. The chain carries TRBV7-2 and TRBJ2-3; TRBD2 matches at 10 bases. Germline CDR1 and CDR2: SGHTA and FQGNSA. The CDR3 loop spans 15 amino acids. The CDR3 loop reads CASSLKRGGLETQYF. The CDR3 DNA, read in part, is TGTGCCAGCAGCTTAAAGCGGGGGGGCCTCGAGACG.

In regard to this clone: The read terminates 3 residues before the CDR3 end, so the remaining end is supplied by the germline J gene. This chain uses TRBV19 with TRBJ2-5; 7 bases match TRBD1. Germline CDR1 LNHDA, CDR2 SQIVND (reference sequence). V shed 5 bases, J shed 3 bases, and the junction held 12 bases outside the gene matches. The CDR3 loop spans 16 amino acids. CDR3 region: CASSLNFRQGKETQYF. The part of the CDR3 DNA that was read is TGTGCCAGTAGTCTCAACTTCAGACAGGGTAAAGAGACC.

On this clone: The CDR3 extends 3 residues past the end of the read, so its final part is completed from the germline J gene. V and J are TRBV5-1 and TRBJ2-5; a weak D match, TRBD2 (5 bases). Trimming shortened V by 5 bases and J by 4 bases, and 15 bases separated the two germline ends. The CDR3 is 14 residues long. CDR1 and CDR2 from the germline V gene are SGHRS and YFSETQ. The CDR3 bases that were read are TGCGCCAGCAGTATCGAGGCTAGCAGAGAGACC. It encodes CASSIEASRET. The entire CDR3 protein is CASSIEASRETQYF.

This clone is classed as medium-sized (0.01 to 0.1%) by frequency. At one end, the junction sequence differs from germline, possibly due to a read error. The CDR3 end lies 3 residues beyond the end of the read and is filled in from the germline J gene. V gene TRBV20-1 combines with J gene TRBJ1-5; D perhaps matches TRBD1 (5 bases). This CDR3 comprises 13 residues. The germline gives CDR1 DFQATT, CDR2 SNEGSKA (reference sequence). Here the CDR3 reads CSARDQGDQPQHF. The sequenced part of the CDR3 DNA is TGCAGTGCAAGAGACCAGGGTGATCAGCCC.

Worth noting for this clone: Read data end 3 residues before the CDR3 end; the end is taken from the germline J gene. The rearrangement uses TRBV20-1 and TRBJ2-2; 10 bases fit TRBD1. The length of the CDR3 is 19 residues. Germline V CDR1 and CDR2: DFQATT, SNEGSKA (reference sequence). The CDR3 DNA, read in part, is TGCAGTGCTAGAGGGGATTCCGGGACAGGGGTCTCCTATAATTCACCG. Translated, it gives CSARGDSGTGVSYNSP. The full CDR3 protein reads CSARGDSGTGVSYNSPLFF.

A word on this clone: The DNA ends 3 residues before the CDR3 does, and the rest of the CDR3 is filled in from the germline J gene. The chain combines TRBV6-4 with TRBJ2-3; 10 nucleotides align to TRBD2. The V segment lost 2 bases and the J segment 1 base; nucleotides outside the gene matches: 3. CDR1 MRHNA and CDR2 SNTAGT come from the germline V gene. The CDR3 is 16 residues long. The sequenced part of the CDR3 DNA is TGTGCCAGCAGTGACACAGGGACTAGCGGCACAGATACG. Translated, it gives CASSDTGTSGTDT. The whole CDR3 is CASSDTGTSGTDTQYF.

A word on this clone: The read is 3 residues too short to cover the CDR3 end, so that end is filled in from the germline J gene. This chain connects TRBV19 to TRBJ2-1, with 9 bases fitting TRBD1. The germline V gene encodes CDR1 LNHDA and CDR2 SQIVND (reference sequence). V shed 4 bases and J 8 bases; nucleotides not matched to a gene: 9. CDR3 length: 15 amino acids. The sequenced part of the CDR3 DNA is TGTGCCAGTAGTAAACAGGGGGCGCTTTACCATGAG. Translation gives CASSKQGALYHE. The CDR3 in full is CASSKQGALYHEQFF.